The sequence of this T cell receptor (beta chain) was determined in a study of T cell responses to AZD1222 COVID-19 vaccine. Assay: immunoSEQ multiplex PCR; the TCRdb copy retains only in-frame clones and omits some. The table lists some 120,000 clones, roughly 84% of them singletons. Concerning this clone: Its antigen remains unknown. Other DNA variants within this sample encode the same CDR3.

Study-level findings and limits: At study baseline, merely six AZD1222 recipients were seropositive. Reports indicate that nearly half of spike-specific TCRs are directed at unmutated variant regions. Sampling captured repertoires only after the peak T cell response.

V shed 0 bases and J shed 2 bases, with 5 bases lying between them. Germline V lookup: CDR1 SNHLY, CDR2 FYNNEI. There are 14 residues in the CDR3. The chain combines TRBV2 with TRBJ1-5; D might be TRBD1 (5 bases). Sequencing was performed on peripheral blood, taken on day 0 of AZD1222 vaccination. The sequence derives from an adult in good health. DNA for the CDR3: TGTGCCAGCAGTGAAGCGGGGGGCAATCAGCCCCAGCATTTT. Translated: CASSEAGGNQPQHF.